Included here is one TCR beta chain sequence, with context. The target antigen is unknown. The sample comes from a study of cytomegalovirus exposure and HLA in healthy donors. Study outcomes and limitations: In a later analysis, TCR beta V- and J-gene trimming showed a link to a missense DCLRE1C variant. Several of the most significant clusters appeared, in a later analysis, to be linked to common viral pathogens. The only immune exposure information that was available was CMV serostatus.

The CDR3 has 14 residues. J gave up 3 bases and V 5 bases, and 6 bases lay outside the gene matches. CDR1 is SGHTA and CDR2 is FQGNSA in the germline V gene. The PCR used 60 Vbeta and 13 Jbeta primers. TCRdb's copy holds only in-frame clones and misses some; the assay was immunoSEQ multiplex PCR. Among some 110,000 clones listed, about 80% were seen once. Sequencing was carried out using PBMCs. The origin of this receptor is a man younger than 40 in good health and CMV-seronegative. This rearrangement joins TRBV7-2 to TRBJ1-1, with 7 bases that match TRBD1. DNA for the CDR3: TGTGCCAGCAGCATGACAGGGCGGGACACTGAAGCTTTCTTT. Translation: CASSMTGRDTEAFF.